This TCR beta chain was observed in a study of HIV-infected children after antiretroviral therapy interruption. This clonotype came up many times. The TCR library was built from RNA with a 3' RACE protocol and unique molecular identifiers. MiXCR, applied by TCRdb to the 3' RACE reads, yields one record per CDR3 protein. The table shows around 15,000 distinct CDR3 sequences, with under 4% occurring only once. This sample's treatment: PENTA 11 planned treatment interruption arm or continuous ART arm. The CDR3 has 15 residues. Germline CDR1 MNHNS, CDR2 SASEGT. Trimming removed 1 base from V and 0 bases from J, with 7 bases in between.

The chain joins TRBV6-1 to TRBJ2-1; D possibly corresponds to TRBD1 (6 bases). The origin of this receptor is a pool of human donors with HIV. This sample comprised CD45RO+ CD8+ T cells from PBMCs, pooled from several time points, obtained from a donor given antiretroviral therapy, either interrupted or continuous. The subset was: memory CD8+ CD45RO+ CD45RA- T cells. The CDR3 sequence is CASSEGGGSYNEQFF. For the CDR3, the DNA is TGTGCCAGCAGTGAAGGAGGGGGCTCCTACAATGAGCAGTTCTTC.